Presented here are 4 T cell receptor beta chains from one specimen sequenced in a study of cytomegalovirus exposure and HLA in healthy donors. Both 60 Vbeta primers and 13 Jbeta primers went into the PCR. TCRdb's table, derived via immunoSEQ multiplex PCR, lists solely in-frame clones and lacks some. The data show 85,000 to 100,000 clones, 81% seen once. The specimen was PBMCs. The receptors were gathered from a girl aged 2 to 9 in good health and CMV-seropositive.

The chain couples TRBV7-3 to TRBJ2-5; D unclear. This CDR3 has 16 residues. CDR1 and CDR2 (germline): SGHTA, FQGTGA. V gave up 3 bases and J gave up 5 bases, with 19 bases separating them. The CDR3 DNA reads TGTGCCAGCAGCTTCCGAGGCCCCTACCCTGGGGAGACCCAGTACTTC. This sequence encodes CASSFRGPYPGETQYF.

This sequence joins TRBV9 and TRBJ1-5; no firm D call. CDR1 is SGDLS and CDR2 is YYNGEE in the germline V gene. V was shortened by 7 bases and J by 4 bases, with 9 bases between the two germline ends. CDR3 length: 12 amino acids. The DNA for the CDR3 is TGTGCCAGCGGCGGTTTAAATCAGCCCCAGCATTTT. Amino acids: CASGGLNQPQHF. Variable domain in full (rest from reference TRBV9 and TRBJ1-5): DSGVTQTPKHLITATGQRVTLRCSPRSGDLSVYWYQQSLDQGLQFLIQYYNGEERAKGNILERFSAQQFPDLHSELNLSSLELGDSALYFCASGGLNQPQHFGDGTRLSIL.

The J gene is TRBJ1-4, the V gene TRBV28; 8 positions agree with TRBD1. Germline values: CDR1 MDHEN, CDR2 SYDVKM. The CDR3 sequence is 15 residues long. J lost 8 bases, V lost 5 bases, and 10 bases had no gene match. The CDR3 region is CASSLQRQGREKLFF. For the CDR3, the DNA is TGTGCCAGCAGTCTCCAACGACAGGGGCGGGAAAAACTGTTTTTT.

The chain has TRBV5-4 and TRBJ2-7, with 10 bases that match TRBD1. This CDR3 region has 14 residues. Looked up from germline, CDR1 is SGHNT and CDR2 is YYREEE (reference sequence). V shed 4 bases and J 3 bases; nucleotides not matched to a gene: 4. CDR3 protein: CASSIGTGVYEQYF. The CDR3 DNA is TGTGCCAGCAGCATTGGGACAGGGGTCTACGAGCAGTACTTC.